Presented here are 24 T cell receptor beta chains from one specimen sequenced in a study of T cell repertoires in cytomegalovirus infection. One entry per CDR3 protein results from TCRdb running MiXCR on the reads. The repertoire holds about 310,000 distinct CDR3 sequences, with under 20% as singletons. Sequenced: PBMCs. These receptor sequences come from a human donor in good health (CMV status not recorded). Some clones in this sample may be carry-over from other donors' samples.

This clonotype has at least ten counts. This chain joins TRBV12-3 or TRBV12-4 and TRBJ1-2, with D tentatively TRBD1 (6 bases). Trimming took off 4 bases at V and 8 bases at J, with 11 bases between the two ends. The CDR3 is 12 amino acids. The CDR3 DNA is TGTGCCAGCAGTTCAGGGGCGAGCGGCTACACCTTC. This translates into CASSSGASGYTF.

This clonotype was detected only once. The rearrangement uses TRBV28 and TRBJ1-1; D possibly corresponds to TRBD1 (5 bases). Trimming stripped 6 bases from V and 11 bases from J, with 16 bases between. CDR1 and CDR2 (germline): MDHEN, SYDVKM. The CDR3 contains 12 residues. The CDR3 DNA is TGTGCCAGCAGGATACAAGGGGACGAGGCTTTCTTT. Its protein is CASRIQGDEAFF.

The V call is TRBV5-4, the J call TRBJ1-4, with TRBD1 identical over 8 bases. After removal of 4 bases from V and 7 bases from J, the junction contained 6 bases not matched to a gene. The germline V gene encodes CDR1 SGHNT and CDR2 YYREEE (reference sequence). The CDR3 is 14 amino acids. DNA of the CDR3: TGTGCCAGCAGCGTGGGACAGGTCGGTGAAAAACTGTTTTTT. Its protein is CASSVGQVGEKLFF.

This clonotype was found a few times. A much larger clone lies a single base off, so this may be a read error. CDR3 residues: CASSSAGGNTGELFF. The CDR3 DNA sequence: TGTGCCAGCAGCTCAGCGGGGGGGAACACCGGGGAGCTGTTTTTT. This sequence joins TRBV5-4 and TRBJ2-2; 9 bases fit TRBD2. V shed 3 bases and J 1 base; nucleotides not matched to a gene: 1. This CDR3 region has 15 residues. Germline V gives CDR1 SGHNT, CDR2 YYREEE (reference sequence).

This rearrangement joins TRBV11-3 to TRBJ2-7; D is tentatively TRBD1 or TRBD2 (7 bases each). CDR1 is SGHNT, CDR2 YENEEA, per germline. The ends were cut back, 5 bases at V and 0 bases at J, with 14 bases in the middle. The CDR3 length is 15 residues. The CDR3 protein is CASSLRGGSSYEQYF. The CDR3 region has the DNA TGTGCCAGCAGCCTCAGGGGGGGAAGCTCCTACGAGCAGTACTTC.

This clonotype was seen ten or more times. The genes are TRBV7-2 and TRBJ2-2; maybe TRBD1 (6 bases). CDR1 is SGHTA and CDR2 is FQGNSA in the germline V gene. V dropped 6 bases and J dropped 6 bases, with 14 bases sitting between them. CDR3 length: 14 amino acids. The CDR3 sequence: CASRPTGLAGELFF. Written as DNA, the CDR3 is TGTGCCAGCAGGCCAACAGGGCTCGCCGGGGAGCTGTTTTTT.

The V call is TRBV14, the J call TRBJ1-2, with D unresolved. The germline V and J ends were trimmed by 0 bases and 7 bases, with 9 bases remaining between them. CDR1 is SGHDN, CDR2 FVKESK, per germline. CDR3 length: 13 residues. The CDR3 loop reads CASSQEEWGGYTF. In DNA form, the CDR3 reads TGTGCCAGCAGCCAAGAAGAGTGGGGTGGCTACACCTTC.

The genes are TRBV12-3 or TRBV12-4 and TRBJ2-3; TRBD2 matches at 8 bases. The CDR3 contains 15 residues. V was pared by 6 bases and J by 4 bases, with 9 bases of the junction left unmatched. The CDR3, as DNA: TGTGCCAGCAGCTCCCAACAGCGGGGGTCAGATACGCAGTATTTT. Amino acids: CASSSQQRGSDTQYF.

The rearrangement links TRBV20-1 to TRBJ2-1; 11 positions match TRBD2. This CDR3 region has 15 residues. J lost 4 bases, V lost 2 bases, and 4 bases had no gene match. Germline V CDR1 and CDR2: DFQATT, SNEGSKA (reference sequence). The DNA of the CDR3 is TGCAGTGCTAGACTTCTAGCGGGGGGATACAATGAGCAGTTCTTC. Translation: CSARLLAGGYNEQFF.

This clonotype was seen repeatedly, ten times or more. The V call is TRBV7-2, the J call TRBJ2-1, with 7 nucleotides matching TRBD1. Germline lookup yields CDR1 SGHTA and CDR2 FQGNSA. The CDR3 totals 11 residues. The J segment lost 8 bases and the V segment lost 8 bases, leaving 3 bases of the junction unmatched. The CDR3 spells CASDRVDEQFF. The CDR3 DNA is TGTGCCAGCGACAGGGTGGATGAGCAGTTCTTC. Filled out from reference TRBV7-2 and TRBJ2-1, the complete variable domain reads GAGVSQSPSNKVTEKGKDVELRCDPISGHTALYWYRQSLGQGLEFLIYFQGNSAPDKSGLPSDRFSAERTGGSVSTLTIQRTQQEDSAVYLCASDRVDEQFFGPGTRLTVL.

This chain uses TRBV19 with TRBJ2-5; D is ambiguous. This CDR3 is 16 amino acids long. V lost 1 base to trimming and J lost 1 base, with 13 bases between them. Germline CDR1 reads LNHDA; CDR2 reads SQIVND (reference sequence). In DNA form, the CDR3 reads TGTGCCAGTAGTATAGGTCGGTCCAGGACCCAAGAGACCCAGTACTTC. As protein: CASSIGRSRTQETQYF.

CDR3 bases: TGTGCCAGCAGCCAAGAATCGGGGTCCCATGAAAAACTGTTTTTT. It yields the protein CASSQESGSHEKLFF. V usage is TRBV3-1 and J usage is TRBJ1-4, with no clear D. The CDR3 covers 15 residues. Trimming took off 0 bases at V and 6 bases at J, with 11 bases between the two ends. CDR1 LGHDT and CDR2 YNNKEL come from the germline V gene (reference sequence).

This clonotype showed up just a few times. The rearrangement uses TRBV6-1 and TRBJ2-6, with D unresolved. Germline V gene sequence: CDR1 MNHNS, CDR2 SASEGT. The CDR3 consists of 16 residues. Trimming pared 8 bases from V and 0 bases from J, leaving 14 bases between. The CDR3 nucleotides are TGTGCCAGCGGTAGAGCCTGGAGCTCTGGGGCCAACGTCCTGACTTTC. Amino acids: CASGRAWSSGANVLTF.

This clonotype has just a few counts. The chain employs TRBV10-3 and TRBJ2-5, with 13 bases fitting TRBD2. The CDR3 is 15 amino acids. J gave up 5 bases and V 6 bases, and 6 bases lay outside the gene matches. Germline CDR1 and CDR2: ENHRY and SYGVKD. CDR3 amino acids: CAISLGLAGYETQYF. CDR3 sequence (DNA): TGTGCCATCAGCCTGGGACTAGCGGGGTATGAGACCCAGTACTTC.

This clonotype has only a few counts. V and J are TRBV4-1 and TRBJ2-7; TRBD1 agrees at 9 bases. Germline V lookup: CDR1 MGHRA, CDR2 YSYEKL. This CDR3 region has 15 residues. V lost 2 bases and J lost 3; bases outside the gene matches: 5. DNA for the CDR3: TGCGCCAGCAGCCAACCGGGACAGGGCTTCTACGAGCAGTACTTC. This gives the protein CASSQPGQGFYEQYF.

This chain uses TRBV12-5 with TRBJ2-7; D assignment may be TRBD1 or TRBD2 (5 bases each). Germline V gene lookup returns CDR1 LGHNT and CDR2 FRNRAP. This CDR3 is built from 14 residues. V dropped 6 bases and J dropped 2 bases, with 14 bases sitting between them. DNA for the CDR3: TGTGCTAGTGGCCGGGGCGACAGACCCTACGAGCAGTACTTC. Translated, it gives CASGRGDRPYEQYF. The full variable domain, its missing parts supplied by reference TRBV12-5 and TRBJ2-7, is DARVTQTPRHKVTEMGQEVTMRCQPILGHNTVFWYRQTMMQGLELLAYFRNRAPLDDSGMPKDRFSAEMPDATLATLKIQPSEPRDSAVYFCASGRGDRPYEQYFGPGTRLTVT.

Only a few counts were recorded for this clonotype. V usage is TRBV7-2 and J usage is TRBJ2-7; 8 bases are a match to TRBD2. The trim removed 6 bases at V and 2 bases at J, leaving 6 bases unmatched. Germline CDR1 SGHTA, CDR2 FQGNSA. This CDR3 comprises 14 residues. The CDR3 region is CASRPTSGPYEQYF. CDR3 sequence (DNA): TGTGCCAGCAGACCTACTAGCGGCCCCTACGAGCAGTACTTC. Full variable domain (rest looked up from reference TRBV7-2 and TRBJ2-7): GAGVSQSPSNKVTEKGKDVELRCDPISGHTALYWYRQSLGQGLEFLIYFQGNSAPDKSGLPSDRFSAERTGGSVSTLTIQRTQQEDSAVYLCASRPTSGPYEQYFGPGTRLTVT.

This clonotype was observed at least ten times. The chain is built from TRBV11-3 and TRBJ2-3; D may be TRBD1 (5 bases). The CDR3 is 15 amino acids. The V gene's germline CDR1 is SGHNT and CDR2 YENEEA. V was shortened by 1 base and J by 0 bases, with 8 bases between the two germline ends. CDR3 DNA sequence: TGTGCCAGCAGCTTAGGGACAACTAGCACAGATACGCAGTATTTT. It encodes CASSLGTTSTDTQYF.

V and J are TRBV12-3 or TRBV12-4 and TRBJ2-3; 9 bases match TRBD1. Trimming cost V 5 bases and J 1 base; bases outside gene matches: 7. CDR3 size: 16 residues. CDR3 region: CASSPTGGGGTDTQYF. CDR3 sequence (DNA): TGTGCCAGCAGTCCTACAGGGGGCGGAGGCACAGATACGCAGTATTTT.

This clonotype was observed many times. The chain is built from TRBV28 and TRBJ1-5; TRBD1 agrees at 7 bases. V was clipped by 6 bases and J by 6 bases; unmatched bases: 14. This CDR3 comprises 16 residues. CDR1 is MDHEN, CDR2 SYDVKM, per germline. CDR3 in DNA: TGTGCCAGCAGACGACCTACAGGGGCTTCTAGTCAGCCCCAGCATTTT. It encodes CASRRPTGASSQPQHF.

This clonotype showed up many times. V usage is TRBV6-1 and J usage is TRBJ2-3; D uncertain. V dropped 5 bases and J dropped 3 bases, with 12 bases sitting between them. In germline, CDR1 is MNHNS, CDR2 SASEGT. The CDR3 sequence is 14 residues long. The CDR3, as DNA: TGTGCCAGCAGTACCCCTGTCGGTACAGATACGCAGTATTTT. Translating gives CASSTPVGTDTQYF.

This clonotype was recorded a few times. The V and J genes are TRBV24-1 and TRBJ2-1; 9 bases are shared with TRBD2. This CDR3 comprises 16 residues. Germline CDR1 KGHDR, CDR2 SFDVKD. The trim removed 4 bases at V and 4 bases at J, leaving 7 bases unmatched. Here the CDR3 DNA reads TGTGCCACCAGTGACGATAGCGGGGGCCAGTACAATGAGCAGTTCTTC. Its protein is CATSDDSGGQYNEQFF.

The chain combines TRBV12-3 or TRBV12-4 with TRBJ2-5; TRBD1 might be the D (6 bases). Trimming removed 5 bases from V and 3 bases from J, with 13 bases in between. CDR3 length: 14 amino acids. CDR3 DNA: TGTGCCAGCAGTCTGGACAGCGTCAAAGAGACCCAGTACTTC. It encodes CASSLDSVKETQYF.

The sample holds many counts of this clonotype. This rearrangement joins TRBV10-3 to TRBJ1-6; TRBD1 might be the D (6 bases). The CDR3 is made up of 14 amino acids. V lost 3 bases to trimming and J lost 6 bases, with 9 bases between them. Germline CDR1 reads ENHRY; CDR2 reads SYGVKD. The CDR3 is CAISEQGGNSPLHF. CDR3 nucleotides: TGTGCCATCAGTGAACAGGGAGGTAATTCACCCCTCCACTTT.